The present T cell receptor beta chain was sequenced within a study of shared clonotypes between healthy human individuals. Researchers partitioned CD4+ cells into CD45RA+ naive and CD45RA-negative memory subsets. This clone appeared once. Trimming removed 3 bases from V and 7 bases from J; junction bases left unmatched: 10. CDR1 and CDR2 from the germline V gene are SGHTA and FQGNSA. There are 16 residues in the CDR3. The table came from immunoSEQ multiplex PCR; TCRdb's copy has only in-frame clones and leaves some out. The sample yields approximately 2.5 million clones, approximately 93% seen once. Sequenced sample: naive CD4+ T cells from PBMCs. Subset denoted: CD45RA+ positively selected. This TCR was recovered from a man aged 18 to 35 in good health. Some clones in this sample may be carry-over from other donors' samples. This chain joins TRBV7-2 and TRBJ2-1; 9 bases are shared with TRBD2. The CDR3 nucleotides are TGTGCCAGCAGCTTGCTGAGCGGGAGGAAGGAAAATGAGCAGTTCTTC. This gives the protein CASSLLSGRKENEQFF.